These T cell receptor beta chains were read from a single sample in a study of beta chain features in type 1 diabetes. Clones were read by immunoSEQ multiplex PCR, and TCRdb kept only the in-frame ones, dropping some. The sample records hundreds of thousands of clones, 14% being singletons. Input material: naive CD4+ T cells from blood. These receptors were taken from a man aged 25-45 years with type 1 diabetes. Both conserved end residues are part of each CDR3. A D gene is named only where the DNA matches it firmly. Size values are once, few and many counts, or a class for expanded clones, and some rows have none.

>-|TRBV11-2|TRBD2|TRBJ2-1
CASSPRLAGNEQFF
TGTGCCAGCAGCCCCCGCTTAGCGGGGAATGAGCAGTTCTTC
>few|TRBV28|TRBD2|TRBJ2-3
CASSVRRGGSGTDTQYF
TGTGCCAGCAGTGTTAGGCGGGGGGGGAGCGGCACAGATACGCAGTATTTT
>few|TRBV27|-|TRBJ2-1
CATRRTGTNEQFF
TGTGCCACCCGGAGGACGGGCACCAATGAGCAGTTCTTC
>-|TRBV29-1|TRBD1|TRBJ1-5
CSVWTGGSQPQHF
TGCAGCGTATGGACAGGGGGAAGTCAGCCCCAGCATTTT
>few|TRBV30|TRBD2|TRBJ2-3
CAWTRGASGATDTQYF
TGTGCCTGGACCCGCGGGGCTAGCGGGGCAACAGATACGCAGTATTTT
>few|TRBV27|TRBD1|TRBJ2-7
CASSLSGTGTYEQYF
TGTGCCAGCAGCCTTTCCGGGACAGGAACCTACGAGCAGTACTTC
>few|TRBV7-9|TRBD2|TRBJ2-7
CASSPQIAGFPSYEQYF
TGTGCCAGCAGCCCCCAGATAGCGGGGTTTCCCTCCTACGAGCAGTACTTC
>few|TRBV7-2|-|TRBJ2-3
CASQGAGEPDTQYF
TGTGCCAGTCAGGGGGCGGGGGAACCAGATACGCAGTATTTT
>-|TRBV4-2|-|TRBJ2-7
CASSLGPSYEQYF
TGTGCCAGCAGCCTTGGGCCGTCCTACGAGCAGTACTTC
>few|TRBV5-1|-|TRBJ1-3
CASSETPDSGNTIYF
TGCGCCAGCAGCGAGACACCCGACTCTGGAAACACCATATATTTT
>once|TRBV5-1|-|TRBJ1-2
CASSLGPGESYGYTF
TGCGCCAGCAGCTTAGGTCCAGGGGAAAGCTATGGCTACACCTTC
>-|TRBV27|-|TRBJ1-2
CASSFGQNYGYTF
TGTGCCAGCAGTTTTGGACAGAACTATGGCTACACCTTC
>-|TRBV28|-|TRBJ1-1
CASSLIAQNTEAFF
TGTGCCAGCAGTTTAATTGCGCAGAACACTGAAGCTTTCTTT
>few|TRBV30|-|TRBJ2-3
CAWSLRSSDTQYF
TGTGCCTGGAGTCTTCGGAGCTCAGATACGCAGTATTTT
>-|TRBV5-1|-|TRBJ2-3
CASSLSGVGTDTQYF
TGCGCCAGCAGCCTGAGCGGTGTGGGAACAGATACGCAGTATTTT
>few|TRBV27|TRBD2|TRBJ2-5
CASSLRGRAWETQYF
TGTGCCAGCAGTTTACGCGGGAGGGCCTGGGAGACCCAGTACTTC
>few|TRBV28|-|TRBJ2-1
CAGSGGITNEQFF
TGTGCCGGGTCGGGGGGCATAACCAATGAGCAGTTCTTC
>-|TRBV27|-|TRBJ1-5
CASSQTDSNQPQHF
TGTGCCAGCAGCCAGACAGATAGCAATCAGCCCCAGCATTTT
>-|TRBV28|-|TRBJ2-7
CASSIEGRPGSYEQYF
TGTGCCAGCAGTATTGAGGGCCGACCGGGCTCCTACGAGCAGTACTTC
>-|TRBV5-6|-|TRBJ2-3
CASSTGTADTQYF
TGTGCCAGCAGCACTGGGACTGCAGATACGCAGTATTTT
>-|TRBV6-1|-|TRBJ2-1
CASSETRAGVGEQFF
TGTGCCAGCAGTGAGACTAGAGCTGGGGTCGGTGAGCAGTTCTTC
>-|TRBV19|-|TRBJ2-7
CAGADEQYF
TGTGCCGGGGCTGACGAGCAGTACTTC
>-|TRBV9|-|TRBJ2-1
CASSVGEPYYNEQFF
TGTGCCAGCAGCGTCGGAGAACCCTACTACAATGAGCAGTTCTTC
>-|TRBV15|-|TRBJ1-1
CATSRAVSEAFF
TGTGCCACCAGCAGAGCCGTCTCTGAAGCTTTCTTT
>-|TRBV7-9|TRBD1|TRBJ2-3
CASSPGQDTDTQYF
TGTGCCAGCAGCCCGGGACAGGACACAGATACGCAGTATTTT
>-|TRBV18|-|TRBJ1-2
CASSPADSLYGYTF
TGTGCCAGCTCACCGGCGGACAGCTTATATGGCTACACCTTC
>-|TRBV6-5|-|TRBJ1-2
CASGAARALYGYTF
TGTGCCAGCGGGGCGGCCCGGGCCCTATATGGCTACACCTTC
>few|TRBV4-2|TRBD2|TRBJ2-1
CASSQDLAGHGNEQFF
TGTGCCAGCAGCCAAGATTTAGCGGGACATGGCAATGAGCAGTTCTTC
>-|TRBV7-2|-|TRBJ2-7
CASSPGRTASYEQYF
TGTGCCAGCAGCCCCGGCCGGACAGCCTCCTACGAGCAGTACTTC
>-|TRBV7-2|-|TRBJ2-7
CASSSRGYEQYF
TGTGCCAGCAGCTCTAGGGGATACGAGCAGTACTTC
>few|TRBV5-1|-|TRBJ2-1
CASSLRAAGSYNEQFF
TGCGCCAGCAGCTTGAGGGCGGCGGGGTCCTACAATGAGCAGTTCTTC
>-|TRBV5-1|TRBD1|TRBJ2-3
CASSPGQTSSTQYF
TGCGCCAGCAGCCCGGGACAGACTTCGAGTACGCAGTATTTT
>-|TRBV18|-|TRBJ2-7
CASSEPYEQYF
TGTGCCAGCTCAGAGCCCTACGAGCAGTACTTC
>-|TRBV4-2|-|TRBJ2-4
CASSQERGGNIQYF
TGTGCCAGCAGCCAAGAGCGGGGCGGAAACATTCAGTACTTC
>-|TRBV25-1|TRBD2|TRBJ2-5
CASSHPTSDQETQYF
TGTGCCAGCAGCCATCCGACTAGCGACCAAGAGACCCAGTACTTC
>-|TRBV7-9|TRBD2|TRBJ2-7
CASSLEALAGNYEQYF
TGTGCCAGCAGCTTAGAGGCCCTAGCGGGAAACTACGAGCAGTACTTC
>few|TRBV29-1|-|TRBJ2-3
CSVPSTSSTDTQYF
TGCAGCGTTCCGTCGACAAGTAGCACAGATACGCAGTATTTT
>few|TRBV29-1|-|TRBJ2-2
CSARVQSANTGELFF
TGCAGCGCCAGGGTCCAGAGCGCGAACACCGGGGAGCTGTTTTTT
>-|TRBV27|-|TRBJ2-7
CASSQEETYEQYF
TGTGCCAGCAGTCAAGAGGAGACCTACGAGCAGTACTTC
>few|TRBV29-1|-|TRBJ2-3
CSVFYQDTQYF
TGCAGCGTTTTCTATCAAGATACGCAGTATTTT
>few|TRBV7-9|TRBD2|TRBJ2-3
CASSSGTSGDTQYF
TGTGCCAGCAGCTCCGGGACTAGCGGAGATACGCAGTATTTT
>-|TRBV7-2|-|TRBJ2-1
CASSLAQEANEQFF
TGTGCCAGCAGCTTAGCGCAGGAGGCTAATGAGCAGTTCTTC
>-|TRBV27|-|TRBJ1-1
CASSLGGWTEAFF
TGTGCCAGCAGTTTAGGGGGCTGGACTGAAGCTTTCTTT
>-|TRBV27|-|TRBJ2-7
CASSNPSLGTYEQYF
TGTGCCAGCAGTAACCCTAGCCTAGGCACCTACGAGCAGTACTTC
>-|TRBV2|-|TRBJ1-1
CASRALRAEAFF
TGTGCCAGCAGAGCCCTCCGGGCTGAAGCTTTCTTT
>-|TRBV19|TRBD1|TRBJ1-1
CASSFPTGAEMNTEAFF
TGTGCCAGTAGTTTTCCGACAGGGGCTGAGATGAACACTGAAGCTTTCTTT
>few|TRBV5-1|TRBD2|TRBJ2-1
CASSPTSGTYNEQFF
TGCGCCAGCAGCCCTACTAGCGGGACCTACAATGAGCAGTTCTTC
>-|TRBV30|-|TRBJ1-5
CAWTQDSNQPQHF
TGTGCCTGGACGCAGGATAGCAATCAGCCCCAGCATTTT
>-|TRBV5-1|-|TRBJ2-7
CASSIRDEQYF
TGCGCCAGCAGCATCAGGGACGAGCAGTACTTC
>few|TRBV6-6|TRBD2|TRBJ2-5
CASSLVAGGRETQYF
TGTGCCAGCAGTTTGGTAGCGGGAGGGCGGGAGACCCAGTACTTC
>-|TRBV28|TRBD1|TRBJ1-1
CASSPQGALTEAFF
TGTGCCAGCAGTCCACAGGGGGCGCTTACTGAAGCTTTCTTT
>once|TRBV27|TRBD1|TRBJ1-5
CASTRTGGAGQPQHF
TGTGCCAGCACCAGGACAGGGGGCGCGGGACAGCCCCAGCATTTT
>-|TRBV2|-|TRBJ2-7
CASSEGDGADYEQYF
TGTGCCAGCAGTGAAGGTGATGGGGCGGACTACGAGCAGTACTTC
>-|TRBV9|TRBD1|TRBJ2-1
CASSVTGASSYNEQFF
TGTGCCAGCAGCGTAACAGGGGCGAGCTCCTACAATGAGCAGTTCTTC